Each of the 31 T cell receptor beta chains below was sequenced from the same sample in a study of response to subunit inactivated influenza vaccine. One entry per CDR3 protein results from TCRdb running MiXCR on the RT-PCR reads. The sample has more than 400,000 distinct CDR3 sequences, 11% seen once. This specimen consisted of PBMCs from blood, obtained roughly 45 days after vaccination. The receptors were sampled from a man between 50 and 59 years old who received an inactivated influenza vaccine.

This clonotype was seen ten or more times. This chain joins TRBV29-1 and TRBJ1-2; TRBD1 is a possible D gene (5 bases). The CDR3 runs 12 residues. From germline, CDR1 is SQVTM and CDR2 ANQGSEA. The germline V and J ends were trimmed by 6 bases and 4 bases, with 12 bases remaining between them. CDR3 DNA sequence: TGCAGCGTGACCCAGGGAGGCTATGGCTACACCTTC. It translates to CSVTQGGYGYTF. Together with reference TRBV29-1 and TRBJ1-2, the CDR3 gives the full variable domain: SAVISQKPSRDICQRGTSLTIQCQVDSQVTMMFWYRQQPGQSLTLIATANQGSEATYESGFVIDKFPISRPNLTFSTLTVSNMSPEDSSIYLCSVTQGGYGYTFGSGTRLTVV.

This clonotype appeared a few times. This chain links TRBV7-2 with TRBJ2-1; D is undetermined. Trimming took off 3 bases at V and 8 bases at J, with 14 bases between the two ends. From germline, CDR1 is SGHTA and CDR2 FQGNSA. The CDR3 consists of 14 residues. The CDR3 here is CASSLNGWSDEQFF. For the CDR3, the DNA is TGTGCCAGCAGCTTGAACGGTTGGTCGGATGAGCAGTTCTTC.

Written as DNA, the CDR3 is TGTGCCAGCAGTTACTCGAGTCTAACTCACACCGGGGAGCTGTTTTTT. It codes for CASSYSSLTHTGELFF. This chain connects TRBV6-5 to TRBJ2-2, with D hard to call. V lost 0 bases, J lost 3 bases, and 11 bases lay in between. Germline loops: CDR1 MNHEY, CDR2 SVGAGI. CDR3 size: 16 residues.

This clonotype was observed many times. V and J are TRBV7-8 and TRBJ2-1; D unclear. Trimming cost V 1 base and J 10 bases, with 23 bases left between them. This CDR3 region has 17 residues. The germline CDR1 and CDR2 sequences are SGHVS and FQNEAQ. In DNA, the CDR3 is TGTGCCAGCAGCTTAGTAGGTTACCCCGTTGCCGCCGGGGAGCAGTTCTTC. Amino acids: CASSLVGYPVAAGEQFF.

The gene calls are TRBV15 and TRBJ1-2; 10 bases line up with TRBD1. In germline, CDR1 is LNHNV, CDR2 YYDKDF (reference sequence). The CDR3 is 12 amino acids. V gave up 6 bases and J gave up 8 bases; unmatched junction bases: 3. The CDR3 nucleotides are TGTGCCACCAGAGGGACAGGGGAAGGCTACACCTTC. Translation gives CATRGTGEGYTF. Full variable domain (remainder filled in from reference TRBV15 and TRBJ1-2): DAMVIQNPRYQVTQFGKPVTLSCSQTLNHNVMYWYQQKSSQAPKLLFHYYDKDFNNEADTPDNFQSRRPNTSFCFLDIRSPGLGDTAMYLCATRGTGEGYTFGSGTRLTVV.

The chain employs TRBV5-1 and TRBJ1-1, with unresolved D. The germline CDR1 and CDR2 sequences are SGHRS and YFSETQ. The length of the CDR3 is 15 residues. The germline V and J ends were trimmed by 1 base and 0 bases, with 10 bases remaining between them. The CDR3: CASSLFPEMNTEAFF. CDR3 DNA: TGCGCCAGCAGCTTGTTCCCGGAGATGAACACTGAAGCTTTCTTT.

V is TRBV6-1 and J is TRBJ2-7; possibly TRBD1 for D (6 bases). The CDR3 is 15 residues long. Germline V CDR1 and CDR2: MNHNS, SASEGT. Between the trimmed V and J ends, which lost 5 bases and 3 bases, there was a span of 17 bases. The chain's CDR3 is CASSPTGNLHYEQYF. In DNA, the CDR3 is TGTGCCAGCAGTCCGACAGGAAACTTACACTACGAGCAGTACTTC.

The chain combines TRBV29-1 with TRBJ2-1; 11 positions agree with TRBD2. This CDR3 comprises 18 residues. V shed 2 bases, J shed 10 bases, and the junction held 19 bases outside the gene matches. Germline V gene lookup returns CDR1 SQVTM and CDR2 ANQGSEA. The CDR3 protein is CSVELRTGLLAGVNEQFF. In DNA form, the CDR3 reads TGCAGCGTTGAATTACGGACAGGCTTACTAGCGGGAGTTAACGAGCAGTTCTTC.

The chain carries TRBV9 and TRBJ2-5, with no clear D. The CDR3 runs 15 residues. Germline assignment: CDR1 SGDLS and CDR2 YYNGEE. V shed 0 bases and J shed 0 bases, with 9 bases lying between them. The DNA of the CDR3 is TGTGCCAGCAGCGTAGGAGGCAGCTACCAAGAGACCCAGTACTTC. This codes for CASSVGGSYQETQYF.

The chain carries TRBV6-5 and TRBJ2-3; 7 bases are shared with TRBD2. The CDR3 contains 17 residues. Germline CDR1 is MNHEY and CDR2 is SVGAGI. Trimming took 0 bases from V and 4 from J; bases not matched to a gene: 10. In nucleotides, the CDR3 is TGTGCCAGCAGTTACTCGATTTCCGCGGGGAGGGCAGATACGCAGTATTTT. This encodes CASSYSISAGRADTQYF.

The V call is TRBV6-2 or TRBV6-3, the J call TRBJ1-2; 9 nucleotides agree with TRBD1. The CDR3 spans 16 residues. V was pared by 2 bases and J by 6 bases, with 10 bases of the junction left unmatched. Per the germline V gene, CDR1 is MNHEY and CDR2 is SVGEGT. The CDR3 spells CASSYHTPGQGNGYTF. The CDR3 DNA follows: TGTGCCAGCAGTTACCACACCCCGGGACAGGGAAATGGCTACACCTTC.

This clonotype has only a few counts. This chain joins TRBV7-8 and TRBJ2-7; 8 nucleotides match TRBD1. V was clipped by 4 bases and J by 0 bases; unmatched bases: 8. The CDR3 is made up of 16 amino acids. Per germline, CDR1 SGHVS and CDR2 FQNEAQ. The CDR3 spells CASSSWRDRSSYEQYF. In DNA, the CDR3 is TGTGCCAGCAGCTCCTGGAGGGACAGGAGCTCCTACGAGCAGTACTTC.

The chain couples TRBV5-1 to TRBJ1-4; D gene ambiguous. V was cut by 0 bases and J by 5 bases, with 11 bases left in between. This CDR3 contains 15 residues. Germline CDR1 and CDR2: SGHRS and YFSETQ. In nucleotides, the CDR3 is TGCGCCAGCAGCTTGGGGCAGGTACTGAATGAAAAACTGTTTTTT. Translated: CASSLGQVLNEKLFF.

This clonotype was seen a few times. The CDR3 DNA follows: TGTGCCAGCAGCCCTATTACACGGGACAGGCTGAACACTGAAGCTTTCTTT. This translates into CASSPITRDRLNTEAFF. This rearrangement joins TRBV7-9 to TRBJ1-1, with 8 bases that match TRBD1. V shed 5 bases and J 0 bases; nucleotides not matched to a gene: 11. This CDR3 is 17 amino acids long. Germline loops: CDR1 SEHNR, CDR2 FQNEAQ (reference sequence).

This clonotype was recorded a few times. The chain joins TRBV2 to TRBJ2-2; the D gene is possibly TRBD2 (6 bases). Germline loops: CDR1 SNHLY, CDR2 FYNNEI. Trimming took off 2 bases at V and 5 bases at J, with 18 bases between the two ends. This CDR3 region has 17 residues. The CDR3 nucleotides are TGTGCCAGCAGTGAAAGGACTCCGGGAGTAGGGACCGGGGAGCTGTTTTTT. Its protein product is CASSERTPGVGTGELFF.

The table lists this clonotype with a few counts. The chain uses TRBV9 and TRBJ1-3; D is ambiguous. Germline CDR1 reads SGDLS; CDR2 reads YYNGEE. Trimming left V 3 bases short and J 4 bases short, with 14 bases between. This CDR3 is built from 15 residues. The CDR3 sequence: CASSATGQRGNTIYF. CDR3 bases: TGTGCCAGCAGCGCGACCGGGCAGAGGGGAAACACCATATATTTT.

This clonotype was detected many times. This rearrangement joins TRBV10-3 to TRBJ2-3, with no clear D. Germline V gene sequence: CDR1 ENHRY, CDR2 SYGVKD. This CDR3 has 17 amino acids. The V and J ends lost 3 bases and 4 bases respectively, with 20 bases between them. CDR3 DNA sequence: TGTGCCATCAGTGACCTCGGTAGCTTTCTGTTTCCAGATACGCAGTATTTT. Amino acid sequence: CAISDLGSFLFPDTQYF.

Many counts were recorded for this clonotype. The CDR3: CASSFPPGTSGRLNTDTQYF. The CDR3 coding sequence is TGTGCCAGCAGTTTCCCGCCGGGTACTAGCGGGAGGCTCAACACAGATACGCAGTATTTT. The rearrangement joins TRBV28 to TRBJ2-3, with 12 bases lining up with TRBD2. Trimming took 3 bases from V and 2 from J; bases not matched to a gene: 15. The CDR3 consists of 20 residues. CDR1 and CDR2 (germline): MDHEN, SYDVKM.

The chain has TRBV20-1 and TRBJ2-2, with D possibly matching TRBD1 (5 bases). Per the germline V gene, CDR1 is DFQATT and CDR2 is SNEGSKA (reference sequence). The CDR3 has 13 amino acids. Here the CDR3 reads CSAGLQATGELFF. CDR3 DNA: TGCAGCGCCGGCTTACAGGCGACCGGGGAGCTGTTTTTT.

This clonotype came up a few times. The chain joins TRBV4-3 to TRBJ2-7; 7 bases fit TRBD1. The CDR3 is made up of 15 amino acids. Germline lookup yields CDR1 LGHNA and CDR2 YSLEER. V shed 3 bases, J shed 4 bases, and the junction held 9 bases outside the gene matches. CDR3: CASSQIPGQFYEQYF. CDR3 nucleotide sequence: TGCGCCAGCAGCCAGATTCCGGGACAGTTTTACGAGCAGTACTTC.

This sequence joins TRBV12-3 or TRBV12-4 and TRBJ1-2; D uncertain. V lost 7 bases and J lost 4, with 16 bases in between. The CDR3 contains 14 residues. CDR3 DNA sequence: TGTGCCAGCACCCAAGGACCGCGCTTCTATGGCTACACCTTC. It codes for CASTQGPRFYGYTF.

This clonotype was seen only a few times. The chain is built from TRBV12-3 or TRBV12-4 and TRBJ2-1; D remains ambiguous. This CDR3 spans 16 amino acids. The V end lost 6 bases, the J end lost 0 bases, and 15 bases lay between the germline ends. In DNA form, the CDR3 reads TGTGCCAGCAGACCCATCGACTCCCGCTCCTACAATGAGCAGTTCTTC. Protein: CASRPIDSRSYNEQFF.

The chain has TRBV2 and TRBJ2-3, with 11 bases aligning to TRBD2. V dropped 6 bases and J dropped 1; count of bases not matched to a gene: 6. CDR3 length: 16 residues. Germline CDR1 SNHLY, CDR2 FYNNEI. CDR3 amino acids: CASRKRGLAGTDTQYF. DNA for the CDR3: TGTGCCAGCAGAAAACGGGGACTAGCGGGCACAGATACGCAGTATTTT.

The genes are TRBV27 and TRBJ1-5, with D perhaps matching TRBD1 (6 bases). Germline V gives CDR1 MNHEY, CDR2 SMNVEV (reference sequence). This CDR3 is 15 amino acids long. Trimming left V 6 bases short and J 2 bases short, with 14 bases between. The CDR3 loop is CASRPQQGRNQPQHF. The CDR3 coding sequence is TGTGCCAGCAGACCCCAGCAGGGGCGCAATCAGCCCCAGCATTTT.

This clonotype came up a few times. CDR3 in amino acids: CSAPRSGTYSYEQYF. The CDR3 DNA reads as TGCAGTGCACCCCGGAGCGGGACTTACTCCTACGAGCAGTACTTC. The J gene is TRBJ2-7, the V gene TRBV20-1; 7 nucleotides match TRBD2. Losses at the gene ends were 6 bases for V and 0 bases for J; bases not matched to a gene: 11. CDR1 DFQATT and CDR2 SNEGSKA come from the germline V gene (reference sequence). The CDR3 length is 15 residues.

This clonotype was seen a handful of times. This chain connects TRBV20-1 to TRBJ1-3; no reliable D call. The CDR3 covers 15 residues. The V gene's germline CDR1 is DFQATT and CDR2 SNEGSKA (reference sequence). Between the trimmed V and J ends, which lost 0 bases and 0 bases, there was a span of 9 bases. The DNA for the CDR3 is TGCAGTGCTAGAGATTTGGGGAGCTCTGGAAACACCATATATTTT. Its protein is CSARDLGSSGNTIYF.

V and J are TRBV4-1 and TRBJ1-4; D is possibly TRBD1 (5 bases). The CDR3 consists of 16 residues. Trimming removed 0 bases from V and 8 bases from J, with 16 bases in between. CDR1 and CDR2 (germline): MGHRA, YSYEKL. CDR3 residues: CASSQDNAGLMEKLFF. In DNA form, the CDR3 reads TGCGCCAGCAGCCAAGATAATGCAGGGCTCATGGAAAAACTGTTTTTT.

The table lists this clonotype with a few counts. The CDR3 DNA follows: TGCGCCAGCAGCCAAGATCGAGTGCCCCGGGAGCTGTTTTTT. Amino acids: CASSQDRVPRELFF. The rearrangement joins TRBV4-3 to TRBJ2-2; D is unclear. Trimming removed 0 bases at V and 9 bases at J, with 11 bases between. Germline CDR1 is LGHNA and CDR2 is YSLEER. The CDR3 extends over 14 amino acids.

In nucleotides, the CDR3 is TGTGCCAGCAGCGTACTAGCGGGGGGTTTAAGCTCCTACAATGAGCAGTTCTTC. Its protein product is CASSVLAGGLSSYNEQFF. The chain couples TRBV7-6 to TRBJ2-1; 12 bases agree with TRBD2. V lost 5 bases, J lost 0 bases, and 8 bases stayed unmatched. Germline V CDR1 and CDR2: SGHVS, FNYEAQ. The CDR3 extends over 18 amino acids. Filled out from reference TRBV7-6 and TRBJ2-1, the complete variable domain reads GAGVSQSPRYKVTKRGQDVALRCDPISGHVSLYWYRQALGQGPEFLTYFNYEAQQDKSGLPNDRFSAERPEGSISTLTIQRTEQRDSAMYRCASSVLAGGLSSYNEQFFGPGTRLTVL.

This clonotype was observed a handful of times. The rearrangement joins TRBV20-1 to TRBJ2-5, with D perhaps TRBD2 (5 bases). Trimming shortened V by 0 bases and J by 10 bases, and 18 bases separated the two germline ends. Germline V CDR1 and CDR2: DFQATT, SNEGSKA (reference sequence). This CDR3 is built from 14 residues. The CDR3 sequence: CSARDWAGPRGQYF. In DNA form, the CDR3 reads TGCAGTGCTAGAGATTGGGCGGGCCCCCGGGGCCAGTACTTC.

This clonotype was recorded a few times. The chain couples TRBV7-2 to TRBJ1-2; D call uncertain. The CDR3 extends over 16 amino acids. Germline CDR1 is SGHTA and CDR2 is FQGNSA. V shed 1 base and J shed 0 bases, with 12 bases lying between them. In DNA form, the CDR3 reads TGTGCCAGCAGCTTAGGGGTCGGGAGTTCTAACTATGGCTACACCTTC. Amino acids: CASSLGVGSSNYGYTF.